The 10 T cell receptor beta chains below all came from one sample that was sequenced in a study of tumor-infiltrating lymphocytes in primary liver carcinoma. TCR beta cDNA was reverse-transcribed from roughly 520 ng of total RNA. The reaction used a constant-region primer and ProtoScript II reverse transcriptase. For TCR beta, libraries were produced by three nested multiplex PCR rounds using slightly modified ARM-PCR. The two initial PCR rounds, roughly 9 cycles each, used TRBV1-TRBV30 forward and C-beta reverse primers. A single record per CDR3 protein comes from TCRdb applying MiXCR to the multiplex PCR reads. Found here are about 21,000 distinct CDR3 sequences, 75% to 80% of them singletons; the top ten hold approximately 40%. Both RNA and DNA were isolated together from about 20-30 mg of bulk tissue that had not been sorted. Material: liver tumor tissue from sampling region 1. Regarding subset: tumor region T1, superior pole. These receptors originate from a woman aged 25-40 years with primary liver carcinoma and hepatitis B virus infection.

The chain uses TRBV6-5 and TRBJ1-6; TRBD1 matches 11 bases. The CDR3 has 18 residues. Germline V gene sequence: CDR1 MNHEY, CDR2 SVGAGI. With 8 bases clipped from V and 9 bases from J, the junction kept 18 bases outside the gene matches. The CDR3 sequence: CASGYYPGTGGRGSPLHF. CDR3 sequence (DNA): TGTGCCAGCGGCTACTATCCTGGGACAGGGGGAAGAGGTTCACCCCTCCACTTT.

This clonotype was seen a single time. This CDR3 fails to terminate in the conserved phenylalanine or tryptophan, so it likely reflects a read error. The V call is TRBV5-5, the J call TRBJ1-2, with D unresolved. Germline CDR1 reads SGHKS; CDR2 reads YYEKEE (reference sequence). This CDR3 is 16 amino acids long. For the CDR3, the DNA is TGTGCCAGCAGCTTGGAATATATAGCGCAGCCCTATCGCTACACCTTG. Protein product: CASSLEYIAQPYRYTL.

Notes on this clonotype: A junction boundary mismatches the germline segment, possibly from a read error. The chain carries TRBV29-1 and TRBJ2-7, with D possibly matching TRBD1 (6 bases). CDR3 length equals 13 residues. The germline CDR1 and CDR2 sequences are SQVTM and ANQGSEA. The CDR3 sequence is CCVEGHGSYEQYF. In DNA form, the CDR3 reads TGCTGCGTTGAGGGACACGGCTCCTACGAGCAGTACTTC.

The V and J genes are TRBV11-2 and TRBJ2-7; maybe TRBD2 (5 bases). Trimming took 8 bases from V and 6 from J, leaving 20 bases between them. Germline loops: CDR1 SGHAT, CDR2 FQNNGV. This CDR3 comprises 14 residues. The CDR3: CASCRLGIGGEQYF. CDR3 bases: TGTGCCAGCTGCCGTCTCGGGATAGGTGGCGAGCAGTACTTC.

By frequency in the sample, this clonotype is medium-sized. CDR3 loop: CASSLRTSGSGEQYF. Here the CDR3 DNA reads TGTGCCAGCAGCCTCCGGACTAGCGGGAGCGGCGAGCAGTACTTC. The gene calls are TRBV5-6 and TRBJ2-7; the match to TRBD2 covers 13 bases. CDR3 size: 15 residues. Germline CDR1 reads SGHDT; CDR2 reads YYEEEE. V was clipped by 4 bases and J by 6 bases; unmatched bases: 7. Variable domain in full (rest from reference TRBV5-6 and TRBJ2-7): DAGVTQSPTHLIKTRGQQVTLRCSPKSGHDTVSWYQQALGQGPQFIFQYYEEEERQRGNFPDRFSGHQFPNYSSELNVNALLLGDSALYLCASSLRTSGSGEQYFGPGTRLTVT.

In the case of this clonotype: An end of the junction differs from the germline gene, which may be a read error. The rearrangement joins TRBV11-3 to TRBJ2-1, with 14 positions matching TRBD2. Germline V CDR1 and CDR2: SGHNT, YENEEA. The CDR3 runs to 15 residues. Here the CDR3 reads CADSRLAGGGYELLF. CDR3 coding DNA: TGTGCCGACAGCCGACTAGCGGGGGGGGGGTATGAGCTGCTCTTC.

Many counts were recorded for this clonotype. In this CDR3 the conserved last residue, phenylalanine or tryptophan, is missing, so a read error is likely. The chain recombines TRBV28 with TRBJ2-1, with 12 positions matching TRBD2. CDR1 is MDHEN and CDR2 is SYDVKM in the germline V gene. The CDR3 consists of 16 residues. V dropped 3 bases and J dropped 8; count of bases not matched to a gene: 8. CDR3 residues: CASSFQLAGGGYEQFL. CDR3 nucleotide sequence: TGTGCCAGCAGTTTCCAGCTAGCGGGAGGGGGTTATGAGCAGTTCCTC.

This clonotype was detected only once. One end of the junction is discordant with germline, which a read error may explain. The V call is TRBV6-2 or TRBV6-3, the J call TRBJ2-1; 12 bases agree with TRBD2. This CDR3 has 20 residues. The germline V gene has CDR1 MNHEY and CDR2 SVGEGT. For the CDR3, the DNA is TGTGCCAACAGCTACTGTGGACGACTAGCGGGAGCGGGGCCTTACAATAAGCAGTTCTTC. It codes for CANSYCGRLAGAGPYNKQFF.

For this clonotype: One junction end disagrees with the germline gene, perhaps due to a read error. J is TRBJ2-1 and V is TRBV6-2 or TRBV6-3, with 7 bases identical to TRBD2. Germline V CDR1 and CDR2: MNHEY, SVGEGT. There are 18 residues in the CDR3. The CDR3 reads CVSSYSAGGSFICNEQFF. Written as DNA, the CDR3 is TGTGTCAGCAGTTACTCTGCTGGCGGGAGCTTCATTTGTAATGAGCAGTTCTTC.

Remarks on this clonotype: Sequence at one end of the junction differs from germline and may be a read error. The rearrangement links TRBV4-3 to TRBJ2-7; TRBD2 aligns across 7 bases. There are 18 residues in the CDR3. The germline gives CDR1 LGHNA, CDR2 YSLEER. CDR3 DNA sequence: TGCACCAGCAGCCTAGCTGTGACGGGGGGTCACATTAGCTACGGGCAGTATTTC. Translation gives CTSSLAVTGGHISYGQYF.